This section outlines one TCR beta chain sequence together with its context. The CDR3 is 20 amino acids. Germline CDR1 MDHEN, CDR2 SYDVKM. The V gene end was trimmed by 3 bases and the J gene end by 1 base; junction bases not matched to a gene: 19. This sample is drawn from a study of shared T cell receptors in the human thymus. The data were produced by immunoSEQ multiplex PCR, yet TCRdb's version contains in-frame clones alone and is incomplete. This sample carries about 380,000 clones, roughly 94% of them seen once, and the ten largest clones take approximately 0.02%. This clonotype was sampled from a human donor. The chain combines TRBV28 with TRBJ1-1; 8 bases agree with TRBD1. Sequenced: thymocytes. CDR3 sequence: CASSLGVSGVRGRRNTEAFF. For the CDR3, the DNA is TGTGCCAGCAGTTTGGGGGTTAGCGGGGTCAGGGGGCGAAGGAACACTGAAGCTTTCTTT.